This paragraph covers one T cell receptor (beta chain) sequence. Antigen unknown. The study reverse transcribed the entire isolated RNA, so it sequenced expressed TCRB transcripts. Read counts averaged around 3.6 million for samples of naive, central memory and regulatory T cells. The protocol was immunoSEQ multiplex PCR, while the TCRdb copy is restricted to in-frame clones and leaves out a portion. The data hold some 240,000 clones, with 16% observed a single time. V dropped 3 bases and J dropped 6 bases, with 17 bases sitting between them. This CDR3 region has 15 residues. Germline values: CDR1 MNHEY, CDR2 SMNVEV (reference sequence). This sample was included in a study of beta chain features in type 1 diabetes. For the study at large: Age, gender and cell yields were alike across patients and healthy donors.

Overall study findings and caveats: Type 1 diabetes patients had VDJ junctions that carried fewer insertions and more deletions. Shortening of TCRB CDR3s, moderate but significant, appeared in all four CD4+ subsets of Type 1 diabetes patients. Small HLA sub-analyses could not settle whether HLA shapes TCRB rearrangement.

This TCR derives from a man aged 25-45 years with type 1 diabetes. The V call is TRBV27, the J call TRBJ1-1; D not resolved. The specimen sequenced was naive CD4+ T cells from blood. The CDR3 protein is CASSFQGLLDPEAFF. As DNA, the CDR3 is TGTGCCAGCAGTTTTCAAGGGCTACTCGACCCTGAAGCTTTCTTT.